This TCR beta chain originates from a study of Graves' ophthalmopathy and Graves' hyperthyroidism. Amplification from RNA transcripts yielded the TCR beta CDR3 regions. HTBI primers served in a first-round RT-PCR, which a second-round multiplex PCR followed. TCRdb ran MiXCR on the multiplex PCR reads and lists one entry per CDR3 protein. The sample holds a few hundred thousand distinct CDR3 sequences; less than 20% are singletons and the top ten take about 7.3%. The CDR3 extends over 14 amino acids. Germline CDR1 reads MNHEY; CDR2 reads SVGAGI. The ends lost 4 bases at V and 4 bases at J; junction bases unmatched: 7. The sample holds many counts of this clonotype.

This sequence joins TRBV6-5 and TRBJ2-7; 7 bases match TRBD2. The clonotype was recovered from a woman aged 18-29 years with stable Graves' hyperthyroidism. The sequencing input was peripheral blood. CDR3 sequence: CASSSGGIMYEQYF. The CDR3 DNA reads TGTGCCAGCAGTTCGGGGGGTATTATGTACGAGCAGTACTTC.